This T cell receptor (beta chain) is drawn from a study of T cells in localized non-small cell lung cancer. Here immunoSEQ multiplex PCR was the method, and the copy in TCRdb shows in-frame clones only, minus some. The data hold more than 45,000 clones, with approximately 90% observed a single time. The CDR3 is 13 residues long. The V end lost 3 bases, the J end lost 5 bases, and 11 bases lay between the germline ends. The TCR was taken from a male donor older than 55 with stage III squamous cell lung carcinoma. The V gene is TRBV5-3, the J gene TRBJ1-2; TRBD1 might be the D (5 bases). TRBV5-3 is an ORF; its function is uncertain. Sequenced material: peripheral blood, taken before any cancer treatment. In DNA form, the CDR3 reads TGTGCCAGAAGCTCCGGGACGGAATATGGCTACACCTTC. Amino acid sequence: CARSSGTEYGYTF.